The rows below give T cell receptor beta chains drawn from one sample of a study of OX40 agonist ivuxolimab in advanced cancers. Profiling relied on immunoSEQ multiplex PCR, and the TCRdb table lists in-frame clones only, not all of them. The sample holds roughly 140,000 clones, approximately 94% seen once. The input for sequencing was CD4+ or CD8+ T cells sorted from blood, taken in a trial of the OX40 agonist ivuxolimab. These receptors all come from an adult with an advanced solid tumor such as melanoma, head and neck, liver or kidney cancer. Both conserved end residues are part of each CDR3. The D gene is left open where the match is weak. Part of the rows lack a size; the others show once, few, many or a class for expanded clones.

>TRBV5-5|TRBJ2-7|NA|NA
TGTGCCAGCAGCTTGTGGGGGGCTAAAGACGAGCAGTACTTC
CASSLWGAKDEQYF
>TRBV28|TRBJ1-2|once|NA
TGTGCCAGCAGTGAGAACTACTATGGCTACACCTTC
CASSENYYGYTF
>TRBV27|TRBJ2-7|NA|TRBD1
TGTGCCAGCAGGCGACAGGGGAGCAACGAGCAGTACTTC
CASRRQGSNEQYF
>TRBV7-2|TRBJ2-7|NA|TRBD2
TGTGCCAGCAGCTTTAGCGGGGAGAGCTCCTACGAGCAGTACTTC
CASSFSGESSYEQYF
>TRBV7-2|TRBJ1-6|NA|NA
TGTGCCAGCAGCTTAGGACAGGTAGCTTCACCCCTCCACTTT
CASSLGQVASPLHF
>TRBV27|TRBJ1-5|NA|NA
TGTGCCAGCAGCCCTGGGAGGGGCGGCAGCGAGAATCAGCCCCAGCATTTT
CASSPGRGGSENQPQHF
>TRBV4-1|TRBJ2-7|once|NA
TGCGCCAGCAGCCAAGATTATCGGCTAGTCTACGAGCAGTACTTC
CASSQDYRLVYEQYF
>TRBV7-8|TRBJ2-3|NA|NA
TGTGCCAGCAGCTTAGATGCGGGAACAGATACGCAGTATTTT
CASSLDAGTDTQYF
>TRBV18|TRBJ2-3|NA|TRBD2
TGTGCCAGCTCACCGCCGGGACTAGCGATCGCAGATACGCAGTATTTT
CASSPPGLAIADTQYF
>TRBV5-1|TRBJ1-2|once|TRBD1
TGCGCCAGCAGCTTATCACTAGCAGGGGGAAGTGGCTACACCTTC
CASSLSLAGGSGYTF
>TRBV2|TRBJ1-2|NA|NA
TGTGCCAGCAGTGAAGTCGGCCAGCTCAACTATGGCTACACCTTC
CASSEVGQLNYGYTF
>TRBV6-5|TRBJ1-2|NA|TRBD1
TGTGCCAGCAGTTCCGTGACAGGGACAGGCTCCTATGGCTACACCTTC
CASSSVTGTGSYGYTF
>TRBV5-6|TRBJ2-7|NA|TRBD1
TGTGCCAGCAGCTCAGGACAGGTTTCCTACGAGCAGTACTTC
CASSSGQVSYEQYF
>TRBV5-1|TRBJ2-3|once|NA
TGCGCCAGCAGCTTGGGGGGGAGGCCGGATACGCAGTATTTT
CASSLGGRPDTQYF
>TRBV9|TRBJ2-7|NA|NA
TGTGCCAGCAGCGTATCCGGAGCGGCTTACGAGCAGTACTTC
CASSVSGAAYEQYF
>TRBV6-1|TRBJ1-1|NA|TRBD1
TGTGCCAGCAGTGTCATGGACAGGGGAAACACTGAAGCTTTCTTT
CASSVMDRGNTEAFF
>TRBV19|TRBJ1-5|NA|NA
TGTGCCAGTAGTACCCCCCACAGGGATCGTCAGCCCCAGCATTTT
CASSTPHRDRQPQHF
>TRBV6-4|TRBJ2-2|NA|NA
TGTGCCAGCAGTTCCAGGGCCGCGCGTAATACCGGGGAGCTGTTTTTT
CASSSRAARNTGELFF
>TRBV6-6|TRBJ1-1|NA|NA
TGTGCCAGCAGAACGGGGAGTGAAGCTTTCTTT
CASRTGSEAFF
>TRBV29-1|TRBJ1-4|NA|NA
TGCAGCGTTCATCCTCGGCAGTCTAATGAAAAACTGTTTTTT
CSVHPRQSNEKLFF
>TRBV18|TRBJ2-7|NA|NA
TGTGCCAGCTCACCACCGGGCAGGGGAATTTACGAGCAGTACTTC
CASSPPGRGIYEQYF
>TRBV5-6|TRBJ1-2|NA|NA
TGTGCCAGCAGGACCGGGGGGGTTATTTATGGCTACACCTTC
CASRTGGVIYGYTF
>TRBV5-6|TRBJ2-5|NA|NA
TGTGCCAGCAGCTTTCGTTGGGGGGTGGGAGAGACCCAGTACTTC
CASSFRWGVGETQYF
>TRBV5-1|TRBJ1-5|NA|NA
TGCGCCAGCCGACTGGGAGACAATCAGCCCCAGCATTTT
CASRLGDNQPQHF
>TRBV9|TRBJ2-5|NA|TRBD1
TGTGCCAGCAGCGTAGGCCGGGACAGGGGGCTGGAGACCCAGTACTTC
CASSVGRDRGLETQYF
>TRBV28|TRBJ1-4|NA|TRBD1
TGTGCCAGCAGTTTGCAGGGGGCAAGAGAAAAACTGTTTTTT
CASSLQGAREKLFF
>TRBV6-5|TRBJ2-7|NA|NA
TGTGCCAGCAGTCCCCTAGGGTACGAGCAGTACTTC
CASSPLGYEQYF
>TRBV5-4|TRBJ2-3|NA|TRBD2
TGTGCCAGCAGCCCTGGGGGTAGCGGGGGGGCGAATACGCAGTATTTT
CASSPGGSGGANTQYF
>TRBV6-6|TRBJ2-1|NA|TRBD2
TGTGCCAGCAGTTACCCACAAGCGGGAGTAAGCAATGAGCAGTTCTTC
CASSYPQAGVSNEQFF
>TRBV6-1|TRBJ2-2|NA|NA
TGTGCCATCAAATTCCGGGCCATAAACACCGGGGAGCTGTTTTTT
CAIKFRAINTGELFF
>TRBV7-9|TRBJ1-1|NA|TRBD1
TGTGCCAGCAGCCAGGGACAGATGAACACTGAAGCTTTCTTT
CASSQGQMNTEAFF